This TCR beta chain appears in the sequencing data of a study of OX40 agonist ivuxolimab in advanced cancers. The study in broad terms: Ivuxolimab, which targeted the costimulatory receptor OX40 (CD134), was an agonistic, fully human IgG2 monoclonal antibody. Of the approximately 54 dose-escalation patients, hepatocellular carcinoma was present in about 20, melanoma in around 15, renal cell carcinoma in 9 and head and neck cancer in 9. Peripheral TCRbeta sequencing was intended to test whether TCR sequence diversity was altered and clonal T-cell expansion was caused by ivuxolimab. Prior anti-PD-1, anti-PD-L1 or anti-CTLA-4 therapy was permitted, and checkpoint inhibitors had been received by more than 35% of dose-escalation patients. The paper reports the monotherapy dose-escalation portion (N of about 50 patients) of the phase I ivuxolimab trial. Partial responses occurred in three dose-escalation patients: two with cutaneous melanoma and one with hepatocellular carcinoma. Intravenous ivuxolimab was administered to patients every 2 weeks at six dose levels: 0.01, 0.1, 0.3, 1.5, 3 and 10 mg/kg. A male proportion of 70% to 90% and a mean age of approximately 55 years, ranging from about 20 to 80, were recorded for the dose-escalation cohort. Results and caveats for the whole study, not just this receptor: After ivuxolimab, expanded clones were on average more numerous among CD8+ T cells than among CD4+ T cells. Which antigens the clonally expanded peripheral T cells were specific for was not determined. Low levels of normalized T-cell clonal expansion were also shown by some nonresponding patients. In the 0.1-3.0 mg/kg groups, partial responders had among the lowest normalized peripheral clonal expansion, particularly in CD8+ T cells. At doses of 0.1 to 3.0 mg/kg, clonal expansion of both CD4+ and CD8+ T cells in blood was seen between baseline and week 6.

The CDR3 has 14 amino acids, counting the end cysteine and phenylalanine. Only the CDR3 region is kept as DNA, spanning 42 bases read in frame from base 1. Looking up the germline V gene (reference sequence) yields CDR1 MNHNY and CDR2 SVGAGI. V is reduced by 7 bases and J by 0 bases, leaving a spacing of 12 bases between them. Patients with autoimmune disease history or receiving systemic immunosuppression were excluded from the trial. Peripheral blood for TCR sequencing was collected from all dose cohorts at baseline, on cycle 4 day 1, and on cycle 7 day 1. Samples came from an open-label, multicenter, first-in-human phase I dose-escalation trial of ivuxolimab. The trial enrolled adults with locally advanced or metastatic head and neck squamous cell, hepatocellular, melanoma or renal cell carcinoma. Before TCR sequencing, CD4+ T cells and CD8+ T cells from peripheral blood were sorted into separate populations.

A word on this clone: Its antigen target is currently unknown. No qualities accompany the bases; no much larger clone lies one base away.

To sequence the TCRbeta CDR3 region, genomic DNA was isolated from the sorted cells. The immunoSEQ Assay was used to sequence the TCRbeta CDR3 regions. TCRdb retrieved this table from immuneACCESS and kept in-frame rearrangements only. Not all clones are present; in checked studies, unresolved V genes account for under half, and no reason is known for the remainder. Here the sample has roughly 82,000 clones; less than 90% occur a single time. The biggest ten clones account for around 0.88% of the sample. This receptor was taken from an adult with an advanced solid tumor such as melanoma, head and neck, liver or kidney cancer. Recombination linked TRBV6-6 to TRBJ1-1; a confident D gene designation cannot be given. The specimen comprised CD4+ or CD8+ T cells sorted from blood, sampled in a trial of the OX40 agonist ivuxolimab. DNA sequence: TGTGCCAGCACCCCCCCTGGAGTGAACACTGAAGCTTTCTTT. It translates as CASTPPGVNTEAFF.